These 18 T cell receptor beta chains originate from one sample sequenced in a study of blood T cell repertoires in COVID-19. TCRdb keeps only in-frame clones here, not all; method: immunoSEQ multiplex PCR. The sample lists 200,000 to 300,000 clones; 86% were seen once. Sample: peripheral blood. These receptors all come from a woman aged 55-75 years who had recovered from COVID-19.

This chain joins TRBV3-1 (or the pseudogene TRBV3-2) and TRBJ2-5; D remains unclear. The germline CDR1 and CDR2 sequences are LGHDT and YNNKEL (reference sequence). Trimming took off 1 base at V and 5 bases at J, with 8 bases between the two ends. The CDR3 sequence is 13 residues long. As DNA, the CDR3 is TGTGCCAGCAGCCAAGGGCCCAGGGAGACCCAGTACTTC. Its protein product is CASSQGPRETQYF.

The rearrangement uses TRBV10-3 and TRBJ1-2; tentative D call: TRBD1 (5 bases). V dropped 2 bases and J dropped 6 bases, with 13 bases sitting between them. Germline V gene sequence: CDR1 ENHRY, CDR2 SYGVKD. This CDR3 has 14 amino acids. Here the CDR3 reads CAISEGASRNGYTF. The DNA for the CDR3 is TGTGCCATCAGTGAGGGGGCTTCTCGGAATGGCTACACCTTC.

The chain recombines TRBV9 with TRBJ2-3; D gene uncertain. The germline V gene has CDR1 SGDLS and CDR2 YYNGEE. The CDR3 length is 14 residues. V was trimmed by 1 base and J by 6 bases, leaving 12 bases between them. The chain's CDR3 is CASSVRLISDTQYF. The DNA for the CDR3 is TGTGCCAGCAGCGTACGGTTAATTTCGGATACGCAGTATTTT.

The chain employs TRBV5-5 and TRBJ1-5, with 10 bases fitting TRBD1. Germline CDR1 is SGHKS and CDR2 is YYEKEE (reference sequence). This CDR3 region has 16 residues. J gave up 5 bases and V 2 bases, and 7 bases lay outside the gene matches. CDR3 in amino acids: CASSLGGDRGYQPQHF. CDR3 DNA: TGTGCCAGCAGCTTAGGAGGGGACAGGGGTTATCAGCCCCAGCATTTT.

The CDR3 is CAIRQGGGEETQYF. CDR3 in DNA: TGTGCCATCAGACAAGGGGGCGGGGAAGAGACCCAGTACTTC. The chain links TRBV10-3 to TRBJ2-5, with D perhaps TRBD1 (7 bases). Germline V gene sequence: CDR1 ENHRY, CDR2 SYGVKD. The CDR3 sequence is 14 residues long. V was trimmed by 6 bases and J by 3 bases, leaving 14 bases between them.

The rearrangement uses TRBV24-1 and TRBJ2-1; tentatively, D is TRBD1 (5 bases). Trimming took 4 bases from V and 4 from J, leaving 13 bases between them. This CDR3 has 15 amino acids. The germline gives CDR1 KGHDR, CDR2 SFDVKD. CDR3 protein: CATSEGVRVYNEQFF. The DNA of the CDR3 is TGTGCCACCAGTGAAGGGGTAAGAGTGTACAATGAGCAGTTCTTC.

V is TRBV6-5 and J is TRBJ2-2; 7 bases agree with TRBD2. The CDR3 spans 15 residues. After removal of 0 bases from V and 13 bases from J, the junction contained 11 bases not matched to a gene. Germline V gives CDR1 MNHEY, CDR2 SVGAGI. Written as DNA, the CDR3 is TGTGCCAGCAGTTACTCGAGCGGGGTGGGGGAGGGGCTGTTTTTT. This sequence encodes CASSYSSGVGEGLFF.

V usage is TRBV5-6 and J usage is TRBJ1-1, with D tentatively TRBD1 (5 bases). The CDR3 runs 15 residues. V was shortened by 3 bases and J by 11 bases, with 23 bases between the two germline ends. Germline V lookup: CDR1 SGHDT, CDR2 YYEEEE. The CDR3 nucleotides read TGTGCCAGCAGCTCCACTCAGGGTCTTGCTTCCTCGGCTTTCTTT. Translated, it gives CASSSTQGLASSAFF. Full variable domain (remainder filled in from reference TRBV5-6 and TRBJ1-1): DAGVTQSPTHLIKTRGQQVTLRCSPKSGHDTVSWYQQALGQGPQFIFQYYEEEERQRGNFPDRFSGHQFPNYSSELNVNALLLGDSALYLCASSSTQGLASSAFFGQGTRLTVV.

The CDR3 region has the DNA TGTGCCACCAGCCGCCGGACCGGGACAGACCCCAATGAGCAGTTCTTC. This encodes CATSRRTGTDPNEQFF. The rearrangement joins TRBV24-1 to TRBJ2-1; 7 bases line up with TRBD1. The CDR3 runs to 16 residues. Germline-derived CDR1 and CDR2 are KGHDR and SFDVKD. The junction had 14 bases not matched to a gene; V was cut back by 7 bases and J by 6 bases.

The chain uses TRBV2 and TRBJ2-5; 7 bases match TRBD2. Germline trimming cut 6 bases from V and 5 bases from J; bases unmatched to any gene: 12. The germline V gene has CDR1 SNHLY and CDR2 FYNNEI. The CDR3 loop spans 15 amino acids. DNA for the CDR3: TGTGCCAGCAGCCTCCGGGTGCGGGGGTTGGAGACCCAGTACTTC. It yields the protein CASSLRVRGLETQYF.

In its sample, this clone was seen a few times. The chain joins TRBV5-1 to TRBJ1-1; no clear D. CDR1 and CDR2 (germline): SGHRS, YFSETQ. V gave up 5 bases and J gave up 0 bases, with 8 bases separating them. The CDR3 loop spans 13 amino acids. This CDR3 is CASRKEMNTEAFF. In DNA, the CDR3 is TGCGCCAGCAGAAAAGAGATGAACACTGAAGCTTTCTTT.

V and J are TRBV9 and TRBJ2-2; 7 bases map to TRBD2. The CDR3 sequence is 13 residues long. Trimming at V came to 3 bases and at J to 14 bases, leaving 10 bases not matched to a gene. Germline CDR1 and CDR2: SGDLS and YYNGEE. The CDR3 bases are TGTGCCAGCAGCGCAGACCCAGGCGGGAGCCTGTTTTTT. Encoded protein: CASSADPGGSLFF.

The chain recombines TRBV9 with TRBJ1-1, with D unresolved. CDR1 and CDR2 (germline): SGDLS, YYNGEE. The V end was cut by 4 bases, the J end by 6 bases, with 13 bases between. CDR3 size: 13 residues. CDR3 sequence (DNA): TGTGCCAGCAGCCTTGGGAGTGGGGCTGAAGCTTTCTTT. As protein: CASSLGSGAEAFF.

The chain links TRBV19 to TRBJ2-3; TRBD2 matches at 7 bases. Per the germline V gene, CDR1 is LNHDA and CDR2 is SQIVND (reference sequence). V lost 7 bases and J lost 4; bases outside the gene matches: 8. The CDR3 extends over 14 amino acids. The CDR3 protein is CASTPGLEPDTQYF. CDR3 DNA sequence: TGTGCCAGTACCCCCGGACTAGAACCAGATACGCAGTATTTT.

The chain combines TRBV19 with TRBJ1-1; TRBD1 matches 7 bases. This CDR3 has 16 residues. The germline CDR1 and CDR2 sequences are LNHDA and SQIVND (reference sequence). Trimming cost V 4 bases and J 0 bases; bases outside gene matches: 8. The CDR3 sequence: CASSRVTGVMNTEAFF. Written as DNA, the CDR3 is TGTGCCAGTAGTAGGGTCACAGGGGTTATGAACACTGAAGCTTTCTTT.

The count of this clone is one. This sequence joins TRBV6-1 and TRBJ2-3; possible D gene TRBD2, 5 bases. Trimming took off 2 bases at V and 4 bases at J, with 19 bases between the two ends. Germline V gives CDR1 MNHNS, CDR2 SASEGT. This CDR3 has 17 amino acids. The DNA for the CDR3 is TGTGCCAGCAGTGAAAAGTTGTCGGTTGGGAGATCAGATACGCAGTATTTT. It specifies CASSEKLSVGRSDTQYF.

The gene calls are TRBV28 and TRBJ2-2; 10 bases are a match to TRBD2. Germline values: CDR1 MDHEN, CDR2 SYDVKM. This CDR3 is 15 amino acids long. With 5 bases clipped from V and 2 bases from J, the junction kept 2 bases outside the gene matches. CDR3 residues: CASSLAGVNTGELFF. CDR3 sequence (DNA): TGTGCCAGCAGTCTAGCGGGGGTAAACACCGGGGAGCTGTTTTTT. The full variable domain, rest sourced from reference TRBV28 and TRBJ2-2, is DVKVTQSSRYLVKRTGEKVFLECVQDMDHENMFWYRQDPGLGLRLIYFSYDVKMKEKGDIPEGYSVSREKKERFSLILESASTNQTSMYLCASSLAGVNTGELFFGEGSRLTVL.

This CDR3 is CASSAAGPNQETQYF. The CDR3 DNA sequence: TGTGCCAGCAGCGCAGCGGGACCAAACCAAGAGACCCAGTACTTC. The J gene is TRBJ2-5, the V gene TRBV9; TRBD2 agrees at 7 bases. The CDR3 sequence is 15 residues long. Germline assignment: CDR1 SGDLS and CDR2 YYNGEE. With V trimmed by 3 bases and J by 0 bases, 5 bases remained unmatched.